This T cell receptor beta chain emerged from a study of T cells in Graves' hyperthyroidism and ophthalmopathy. This clonotype has ten or more counts. Template material for amplifying TCR beta CDR3 regions consisted of RNA transcripts. First-round RT-PCR of the TCR CDR3 relied on the HTBI primer set. TCRdb re-derived calls from the multiplex PCR reads in MiXCR, one entry per CDR3 protein. This sample has a few hundred thousand distinct CDR3 sequences; less than 25% occur once, and the top ten carry 26%. The sequenced sample was blood. This clonotype was obtained from a man between 18 and 29 years old with Graves' hyperthyroidism.

The CDR3 sequence: CASSSARFVTVGQPQHF. CDR3 DNA: TGTGCCAGCAGCTCCGCCCGATTTGTCACGGTAGGGCAGCCCCAGCATTTT. The V call is TRBV7-8, the J call TRBJ1-5, with no clear D. V dropped 4 bases and J dropped 7 bases, with 23 bases sitting between them. Germline-derived CDR1 and CDR2 are SGHVS and FQNEAQ. This CDR3 is built from 17 residues.